The 25 T cell receptor beta chains reported below all come from one sample, sequenced in a study of T cells after yellow fever vaccination. TCRdb processed the 5' RACE reads anew with MiXCR; each CDR3 protein has one entry. In the table there are about 330,000 distinct CDR3 sequences, 6.5% to 8.5% of which are singletons. Sequences were derived from PBMCs, sampled more than 35 days after the first yellow fever vaccination. These receptors were collected from a man younger than 35 who received the YFV17D yellow fever vaccine.

V is TRBV18 and J is TRBJ1-6; D is perhaps TRBD1 (6 bases). Germline V gives CDR1 KGHSH, CDR2 LQKENI. Trimming pared 8 bases from V and 4 bases from J, leaving 12 bases between. CDR3 length: 14 residues. The CDR3: CASNSGQYNSPLHF. Written as DNA, the CDR3 is TGTGCCAGCAACTCCGGACAGTATAATTCACCCCTCCACTTT.

This clonotype was observed a handful of times. This chain joins TRBV6-2 or TRBV6-3 and TRBJ1-5; D may be TRBD1 (5 bases). This CDR3 is built from 16 residues. V gave up 5 bases and J gave up 4 bases, with 18 bases separating them. Germline CDR1 is MNHEY and CDR2 is SVGEGT. For the CDR3, the DNA is TGTGCCAGCAGTCATCTCCCGGGGGTAAGGAATCAGCCCCAGCATTTT. The encoded protein is CASSHLPGVRNQPQHF.

This clonotype turned up a few times. The chain is built from TRBV18 and TRBJ2-1; 8 bases map to TRBD2. The CDR3 sequence is 17 residues long. Germline V gene sequence: CDR1 KGHSH, CDR2 LQKENI. Trimming at V came to 1 base and at J to 0 bases, leaving 5 bases not matched to a gene. The CDR3 DNA reads as TGTGCCAGCTCACCACGGCAGCGGGGGAGCTCCTACAATGAGCAGTTCTTC. It is translated as CASSPRQRGSSYNEQFF.

This clonotype was counted many times. CDR3 protein: CSARDVVTFYEQYF. CDR3 nucleotide sequence: TGCAGTGCTAGAGATGTAGTGACATTCTACGAGCAGTACTTC. The chain recombines TRBV20-1 with TRBJ2-7, with unresolved D. The germline V and J ends were trimmed by 0 bases and 3 bases, with 12 bases remaining between them. Germline loops: CDR1 DFQATT, CDR2 SNEGSKA (reference sequence). The CDR3 is 14 residues long.

Ten or more counts support this clonotype. The J gene is TRBJ2-1, the V gene TRBV10-3; tentative D call: TRBD2 (6 bases). The germline V and J ends were trimmed by 2 bases and 0 bases, with 11 bases remaining between them. The CDR3 is made up of 16 amino acids. CDR1 ENHRY and CDR2 SYGVKD come from the germline V gene. CDR3 loop: CAISEMEGSSYNEQFF. CDR3 DNA: TGTGCCATCAGTGAGATGGAGGGGAGCTCCTACAATGAGCAGTTCTTC.

This clonotype was seen more than once but under ten times. V gene TRBV4-1 combines with J gene TRBJ2-7; 12 nucleotides align to TRBD2. CDR1 is MGHRA, CDR2 YSYEKL, per germline. There are 15 residues in the CDR3. V lost 2 bases, J lost 5 bases, and 4 bases stayed unmatched. The CDR3 loop is CASSQPSGGDHEQYF. DNA for the CDR3: TGCGCCAGCAGCCAACCTAGCGGGGGGGACCACGAGCAGTACTTC.

The rearrangement joins TRBV5-4 to TRBJ2-1; the D gene is possibly TRBD2 (5 bases). In germline, CDR1 is SGHNT, CDR2 YYREEE (reference sequence). V was cut by 4 bases and J by 9 bases, with 17 bases left in between. The CDR3 covers 14 residues. The CDR3 protein is CASSRTGSSGEQFF. The DNA for the CDR3 is TGTGCCAGCAGCCGAACGGGGAGTTCCGGTGAGCAGTTCTTC.

This clonotype appeared a few times. This chain connects TRBV7-2 to TRBJ1-2, with 12 bases aligning to TRBD1. The V gene end was trimmed by 4 bases and the J gene end by 7 bases; junction bases not matched to a gene: 10. Germline CDR1 reads SGHTA; CDR2 reads FQGNSA. The CDR3 sequence is 16 residues long. The CDR3 DNA reads as TGTGCCAGCAGCTCGGGACAGGGGGCCGCCCGGGGTGGCTACACCTTC. Translating it yields CASSSGQGAARGGYTF.

The sample holds a few counts of this clonotype. The V gene is TRBV20-1, the J gene TRBJ2-1; possibly TRBD2 for D (5 bases). The V and J ends lost 5 bases and 2 bases respectively, with 13 bases between them. The CDR3 extends over 14 amino acids. The germline V gene encodes CDR1 DFQATT and CDR2 SNEGSKA (reference sequence). As DNA, the CDR3 is TGCAGTGCTCCCCGGGCTAGCCCCTACAATGAGCAGTTCTTC. Protein product: CSAPRASPYNEQFF.

This clonotype was observed a handful of times. The V gene is TRBV12-3 or TRBV12-4, the J gene TRBJ2-1, with TRBD1 as a possible D gene (6 bases). This CDR3 comprises 15 residues. V was cut by 0 bases and J by 8 bases, with 14 bases left in between. CDR3: CASSLAPAGVHEQFF. The CDR3 region has the DNA TGTGCCAGCAGTTTAGCCCCCGCAGGGGTCCATGAGCAGTTCTTC.

The chain recombines TRBV12-3 or TRBV12-4 with TRBJ1-3; 7 nucleotides match TRBD1. Losses at the gene ends were 7 bases for V and 3 bases for J; bases not matched to a gene: 6. The CDR3 has 14 residues. CDR3 residues: CASKGGGFGNTIYF. The CDR3 nucleotides are TGTGCCAGCAAGGGAGGGGGCTTTGGAAACACCATATATTTT.

This clonotype was recorded a few times. This chain connects TRBV4-1 to TRBJ2-1, with D perhaps assigned TRBD1 or TRBD2 (5 bases each). V was trimmed by 2 bases and J by 6 bases, leaving 23 bases between them. The CDR3 contains 18 residues. Germline assignment: CDR1 MGHRA and CDR2 YSYEKL. CDR3 sequence reads: CASSQQDIGTSIRNEQFF. The CDR3 coding sequence is TGCGCCAGCAGCCAACAAGATATCGGGACCAGCATCCGCAATGAGCAGTTCTTC.

The J gene is TRBJ2-7, the V gene TRBV2; a possible D gene is TRBD2 (5 bases). CDR3 length equals 11 residues. The germline CDR1 and CDR2 sequences are SNHLY and FYNNEI. V lost 6 bases and J 6 bases, leaving 9 bases between the germline ends. The chain's CDR3 is CASSGGSEQYF. The CDR3 bases are TGTGCCAGCAGCGGAGGTTCCGAGCAGTACTTC.

The chain couples TRBV5-1 to TRBJ2-2, with TRBD1 as a possible D gene (6 bases). This CDR3 region has 15 residues. Trimming removed 4 bases from V and 4 bases from J, with 14 bases in between. Germline CDR1 is SGHRS and CDR2 is YFSETQ. The CDR3 DNA follows: TGCGCCAGCAGCCCGGACAGAGCATCCACCGGGGAGCTGTTTTTT. Protein product: CASSPDRASTGELFF.

Of note for this clonotype: This may be a read error: a much more frequent sequence differs by one nucleotide. CDR3 region: CASSLDGTVELFF. CDR3 sequence (DNA): TGTGCCAGCAGCTTAGACGGAACCGTGGAGCTGTTTTTT. The chain carries TRBV7-9 and TRBJ2-2, with no clear D. The germline CDR1 and CDR2 sequences are SEHNR and FQNEAQ (reference sequence). This CDR3 is built from 13 residues. Full variable domain (outside the CDR3, taken from reference TRBV7-9 and TRBJ2-2): DTGVSQNPRHKITKRGQNVTFRCDPISEHNRLYWYRQTLGQGPEFLTYFQNEAQLEKSRLLSDRFSAERPKGSFSTLEIQRTEQGDSAMYLCASSLDGTVELFFGEGSRLTVL.

This clonotype was counted only a few times. The chain is built from TRBV29-1 and TRBJ2-5, with TRBD2 as a possible D gene (6 bases). The CDR3 sequence is 13 residues long. Germline loops: CDR1 SQVTM, CDR2 ANQGSEA. Between the trimmed V and J ends, which lost 6 bases and 0 bases, there was a span of 11 bases. In DNA form, the CDR3 reads TGCAGCGTAGCGACTAGTCACCAAGAGACCCAGTACTTC. This encodes CSVATSHQETQYF.

This clonotype was found a few times. The chain has TRBV7-9 and TRBJ2-1; no firm D call. Germline loops: CDR1 SEHNR, CDR2 FQNEAQ (reference sequence). The V and J ends lost 7 bases and 8 bases respectively, with 24 bases between them. The CDR3 has 16 amino acids. CDR3 bases: TGTGCCAGCACCGGTGTAATGAGGTGGTCGCTTCATGAGCAGTTCTTC. Translating it yields CASTGVMRWSLHEQFF.

The sample holds a few counts of this clonotype. The rearrangement links TRBV10-3 to TRBJ2-3, with 8 positions matching TRBD2. CDR1 is ENHRY and CDR2 is SYGVKD in the germline V gene. The V segment lost 3 bases and the J segment 8 bases; nucleotides outside the gene matches: 13. CDR3 length: 16 residues. The CDR3 DNA reads as TGTGCCATCAGTGATCCCCGGGGGGGGCCCGGGGGTACGCAGTATTTT. Translating gives CAISDPRGGPGGTQYF.

The table lists this clonotype with many counts. V and J are TRBV29-1 and TRBJ2-1; TRBD1 matches 9 bases. There are 16 residues in the CDR3. Trimming at V came to 7 bases and at J to 8 bases, leaving 18 bases not matched to a gene. Germline CDR1 is SQVTM and CDR2 is ANQGSEA. The CDR3 loop reads CSALPGGTGYFDEQFF. CDR3 bases: TGCAGCGCCTTACCCGGGGGGACAGGGTATTTTGATGAGCAGTTCTTC.

This clonotype was found a few times. The genes are TRBV11-2 and TRBJ2-7; perhaps TRBD2 as D (5 bases). V lost 1 base and J lost 0, with 13 bases in between. The CDR3 is 16 amino acids. CDR1 and CDR2 from the germline V gene are SGHAT and FQNNGV. CDR3 sequence (DNA): TGTGCCAGCAGCTTAGGACCGGGAACATACTCCTACGAGCAGTACTTC. It specifies CASSLGPGTYSYEQYF.

This clonotype was seen ten or more times. As DNA, the CDR3 is TGTGCCAGCAGCTTGAGGCATATTAGCGGGGCGTCGTACGAGCAGTACGTC. It codes for CASSLRHISGASYEQYV. This chain links TRBV7-2 with TRBJ2-7; the match to TRBD2 covers 8 bases. This CDR3 contains 17 residues. The germline V gene encodes CDR1 SGHTA and CDR2 FQGNSA. V trimming: 3 bases; J trimming: 4 bases; junction bases outside the gene matches: 14.

This clonotype was observed a few times. This chain uses TRBV11-2 with TRBJ2-3; no firm D call. The CDR3 contains 15 residues. Trimming took 4 bases from V and 2 from J, leaving 13 bases between them. Germline values: CDR1 SGHAT, CDR2 FQNNGV. Written as DNA, the CDR3 is TGTGCCAGCAGCTCCCTATATCAGCACACAGATACGCAGTATTTT. It is translated as CASSSLYQHTDTQYF.

This clonotype was found many times. This chain joins TRBV27 and TRBJ2-3; D may match TRBD1 or TRBD2 (5 bases each). From germline, CDR1 is MNHEY and CDR2 SMNVEV (reference sequence). The CDR3 spans 13 residues. Trimming took 6 bases from V and 6 from J, leaving 13 bases between them. CDR3 bases: TGTGCCAGCAGGCGCAGGGAGTCGGATACGCAGTATTTT. Translation gives CASRRRESDTQYF.

A few counts support this clonotype. CDR3 DNA sequence: TGCGCCAGCAGCCAAGCCTTAGGGGGAACCTACAATGAGCAGTTCTTC. Translating gives CASSQALGGTYNEQFF. The chain recombines TRBV4-3 with TRBJ2-1; a possible D gene is TRBD1 (6 bases). With 1 base removed from V and 2 bases from J, the gap between germline ends came to 12 bases. This CDR3 has 16 amino acids. The germline V gene has CDR1 LGHNA and CDR2 YSLEER.

The rearrangement joins TRBV5-1 to TRBJ1-4; TRBD1 matches at 7 bases. Germline lookup yields CDR1 SGHRS and CDR2 YFSETQ. Trimming removed 0 bases from V and 5 bases from J; junction bases left unmatched: 7. This CDR3 has 16 amino acids. The CDR3 DNA reads TGCGCCAGCAGCTTGGTACAGGGGAGTAAGAATGAAAAACTGTTTTTT. Protein product: CASSLVQGSKNEKLFF.